This record looks at one TCR beta chain sequence and its context. Its specificity is not known. This specimen comes from a study of cytomegalovirus exposure and HLA in healthy donors. Whole-study context: Approximately 180 million T cells yielded more than 90 million unique TCR beta sequences in earlier analysis.

Study-level findings and limits: V- and J-gene trimming in TCR beta was tied to a missense DCLRE1C variant by an analysis performed later. Sequencing likely caused a cluster of highly shared sequence variants.

The PCR was carried out with 60 Vbeta primers and 13 Jbeta primers. Libraries were prepared by immunoSEQ multiplex PCR; TCRdb keeps only in-frame clonotypes and omits some of them. The sample comprises 70,000 or so clones, just over 65% of which are singletons, and 11% rests with the top ten. This clonotype was sampled from a woman aged 25 to 39 in good health and CMV-seronegative. Sample: PBMCs.

In nucleotides, the CDR3 is TGCAGCGCTGATGGTGGCGGGACCTACACCTTC. Protein product: CSADGGGTYTF. J is TRBJ1-2 and V is TRBV29-1; a possible D gene is TRBD1 (5 bases). Germline values: CDR1 SQVTM, CDR2 ANQGSEA. Trimming removed 7 bases from V and 10 bases from J, with 16 bases in between. The length of the CDR3 is 11 residues.